What follows are 7 T cell receptor beta chains derived from one specimen sequenced in a study of CD8+ T cells in alopecia areata. The treatment here: oral pan-JAK inhibitor, 5-10 mg twice daily. Investigators isolated RNA and reverse transcribed it into cDNA to act as the sequencing template. Assay: immunoSEQ multiplex PCR; the TCRdb copy retains only in-frame clones and omits some. The repertoire holds about 190,000 clones, approximately 56% seen once, with about 0.65% in the top ten. Sequenced here: CD4+ T cells sorted from blood, sampled at week 4, from a patient treated with tofacitinib. The receptors derive from a human donor with alopecia areata.

J is TRBJ1-1 and V is TRBV5-1, with D maybe TRBD1 (6 bases). Germline values: CDR1 SGHRS, CDR2 YFSETQ. This CDR3 is built from 15 residues. V was trimmed by 4 bases and J by 7 bases, leaving 20 bases between them. This CDR3 is CASSDDPGGADEAFF. The CDR3 DNA sequence: TGCGCCAGCAGCGACGACCCGGGGGGGGCGGATGAAGCTTTCTTT.

The V gene is TRBV29-1, the J gene TRBJ1-4, with a possible D match to TRBD1 (6 bases). The CDR3 has 13 amino acids. Looked up from germline, CDR1 is SQVTM and CDR2 is ANQGSEA. Trimming removed 7 bases at V and 0 bases at J, with 9 bases between. This CDR3 reads CSAKGATNEKLFF. CDR3 in DNA: TGCAGCGCTAAGGGGGCAACTAATGAAAAACTGTTTTTT.

This rearrangement joins TRBV6-5 to TRBJ2-2; 10 positions agree with TRBD1. V trimming: 6 bases; J trimming: 6 bases; junction bases outside the gene matches: 7. This CDR3 spans 15 amino acids. Germline V CDR1 and CDR2: MNHEY, SVGAGI. CDR3 DNA: TGTGCCAGCAGCTCCGGGACAGGGGTGGCCGGGGAGCTGTTTTTT. It is translated as CASSSGTGVAGELFF.

A single count supports this clone. V usage is TRBV30 and J usage is TRBJ2-5; 7 bases line up with TRBD2. CDR1 GTSNPN and CDR2 SVGIG come from the germline V gene (reference sequence). V shed 2 bases and J 0 bases; nucleotides not matched to a gene: 6. The CDR3 runs to 15 residues. In DNA, the CDR3 is TGTGCCTGGAGTTTGTTGCTAGCGGACCAAGAGACCCAGTACTTC. Residues: CAWSLLLADQETQYF.

The genes are TRBV25-1 and TRBJ1-5, with D perhaps TRBD1 (6 bases). CDR1 is MGHDK and CDR2 is SYGVNS in the germline V gene. This CDR3 is built from 15 residues. V lost 6 bases and J 5 bases, leaving 17 bases between the germline ends. This CDR3 is CASSPGGGGDQPQHF. The CDR3 nucleotides read TGTGCCAGCAGCCCAGGCGGCGGGGGCGATCAGCCCCAGCATTTT.

J is TRBJ2-3 and V is TRBV7-9; 9 bases align to TRBD2. The V gene's germline CDR1 is SEHNR and CDR2 FQNEAQ (reference sequence). V dropped 5 bases and J dropped 1; count of bases not matched to a gene: 7. The CDR3 is made up of 16 amino acids. CDR3 DNA sequence: TGTGCCAGCAGCCCGCGTAGCGGGAGTGGCACAGATACGCAGTATTTT. As protein: CASSPRSGSGTDTQYF.

V usage is TRBV5-1 and J usage is TRBJ1-1, with D possibly being TRBD1 (5 bases). Germline CDR1 SGHRS, CDR2 YFSETQ. Trimming removed 0 bases from V and 4 bases from J, with 7 bases in between. The CDR3 is 13 amino acids. For the CDR3, the DNA is TGCGCCAGCAGCTTGGGGGGGAGCACTGAAGCTTTCTTT. Residues: CASSLGGSTEAFF.